The 23 T cell receptor beta chains given below trace back to one sample, sequenced in a study of vaccination and CD4 T cells after COVID-19. Cultured CD4+ T cell DNA underwent sequencing with the Oncomine TCR Beta short-read assay. TCRdb reprocessed the PCR reads with MiXCR, giving one entry per CDR3 protein. The sample has 9,000 to 9,500 distinct CDR3 sequences, 45% to 60% seen once; the top ten hold around 24%. Antigen specificity for these receptors is unknown. Stated treatment: approximately nine-day PBMC culture with coronavirus spike peptide pools or control peptides (ViraFEST assay). The unexposed donor's CD4+ T cells were collected before the COVID-19 pandemic (2011-2018). Source material: CD4+ T cells from blood, cultured in vitro. The receptor source for this set is a human donor in good health.

The rearrangement joins TRBV28 to TRBJ2-5; D not certain. CDR3 length: 12 amino acids. The V gene lost 9 bases and the J gene lost 4 bases, with 12 bases spanning the gap. Looked up from germline, CDR1 is MDHEN and CDR2 is SYDVKM. The CDR3 region is CASTVWGETQYF. The CDR3 DNA sequence: TGTGCCAGTACCGTCTGGGGAGAGACCCAGTACTTC.

This clonotype has more than one count but fewer than ten. The gene calls are TRBV12-3 or TRBV12-4 and TRBJ1-1; no clear D gene. CDR3 length: 13 residues. Between the trimmed V and J ends, which lost 3 bases and 3 bases, there was a span of 8 bases. The CDR3 region is CASSFGVDTEAFF. The DNA of the CDR3 is TGTGCCAGCAGTTTTGGGGTAGACACTGAAGCTTTCTTT.

V is TRBV19 and J is TRBJ1-1, with 7 bases lining up with TRBD1. CDR3 length: 15 residues. V gave up 2 bases and J gave up 1 base; unmatched junction bases: 4. Germline V gene lookup returns CDR1 LNHDA and CDR2 SQIVND (reference sequence). This CDR3 is CASSIPRTGNTEAFF. The CDR3 region has the DNA TGTGCCAGTAGTATACCCCGGACAGGGAACACTGAAGCTTTCTTT.

This chain uses TRBV10-3 with TRBJ1-1; D is unresolved. The V gene's germline CDR1 is ENHRY and CDR2 SYGVKD. CDR3 length equals 14 residues. V lost 4 bases and J 2 bases, leaving 11 bases between the germline ends. DNA of the CDR3: TGTGCCATCAGTGTTTCCGGACTAAACACTGAAGCTTTCTTT. It is translated as CAISVSGLNTEAFF.

The table lists this clonotype with a few counts. The V call is TRBV19, the J call TRBJ2-2; 7 bases are a match to TRBD2. Germline CDR1 reads LNHDA; CDR2 reads SQIVND (reference sequence). Unmatched junction bases numbered 10, after V lost 8 bases and J lost 4 bases. This CDR3 comprises 15 residues. The CDR3 is CASLDRERGTGELFF. In DNA form, the CDR3 reads TGTGCCAGTCTTGATAGGGAGCGGGGCACCGGGGAGCTGTTTTTT.

This clonotype occurred a few times. This rearrangement joins TRBV30 to TRBJ1-1, with a tentative D call TRBD1 (6 bases). Germline CDR1 GTSNPN, CDR2 SVGIG (reference sequence). This CDR3 has 14 residues. V was pared by 2 bases and J by 0 bases, with 10 bases between. The CDR3 nucleotides read TGTGCCTGGAGTCGACAGGTGATGAACACTGAAGCTTTCTTT. This encodes CAWSRQVMNTEAFF.

This chain links TRBV5-1 with TRBJ1-2; 10 bases line up with TRBD1. V shed 0 bases, J shed 7 bases, and the junction held 6 bases outside the gene matches. The CDR3 covers 15 residues. In germline, CDR1 is SGHRS, CDR2 YFSETQ. This CDR3 is CASSLDGTGAGGYTF. In DNA form, the CDR3 reads TGCGCCAGCAGCTTGGATGGGACAGGGGCCGGTGGCTACACCTTC.

The chain carries TRBV20-1 and TRBJ1-5, with D possibly matching TRBD1 (5 bases). Trimming removed 5 bases at V and 3 bases at J, with 17 bases between. The CDR3 contains 15 residues. Germline CDR1 is DFQATT and CDR2 is SNEGSKA (reference sequence). CDR3 sequence: CSAAGPEGINQPQHF. DNA of the CDR3: TGCAGTGCTGCCGGGCCGGAGGGGATCAATCAGCCCCAGCATTTT.

This clonotype was recorded a few times. The chain carries TRBV20-1 and TRBJ2-7, with 9 bases lining up with TRBD1. Germline loops: CDR1 DFQATT, CDR2 SNEGSKA (reference sequence). The V segment lost 1 base and the J segment 3 bases; nucleotides outside the gene matches: 7. The CDR3 is 15 amino acids. The CDR3 loop is CSARASDRGYYEQYF. As DNA, the CDR3 is TGCAGTGCTAGAGCCTCGGACAGGGGCTACTACGAGCAGTACTTC.

The chain is built from TRBV2 and TRBJ2-3; the D is unclear. CDR3 size: 13 residues. Deletions cut 4 bases from V and 4 bases from J, with 9 bases between. Germline V lookup: CDR1 SNHLY, CDR2 FYNNEI. The CDR3 spells CASSASIADTQYF. The CDR3 bases are TGTGCCAGCAGTGCAAGTATCGCAGATACGCAGTATTTT. The full variable domain, with the rest looked up from reference TRBV2 and TRBJ2-3, is EPEVTQTPSHQVTQMGQEVILRCVPISNHLYFYWYRQILGQKVEFLVSFYNNEISEKSEIFDDQFSVERPDGSNFTLKIRSTKLEDSAMYFCASSASIADTQYFGPGTRLTVL.

The V gene is TRBV6-4, the J gene TRBJ1-1; D is perhaps TRBD1 (6 bases). The CDR3 runs to 14 residues. From germline, CDR1 is MRHNA and CDR2 SNTAGT. V lost 0 bases to trimming and J lost 4 bases, with 9 bases between them. The CDR3 region has the DNA TGTGCCAGCAGTGACTCAAGCAGGGGCACTGAAGCTTTCTTT. It is translated as CASSDSSRGTEAFF.

The chain has TRBV6-5 and TRBJ2-2, with a possible D match to TRBD1 (5 bases). The CDR3 has 15 residues. CDR1 MNHEY and CDR2 SVGAGI come from the germline V gene. V was cut by 3 bases and J by 3 bases, with 11 bases left in between. The CDR3 DNA reads TGTGCCAGCAGTTATGGGGCCCTGGACACCGGGGAGCTGTTTTTT. As protein: CASSYGALDTGELFF.

This clonotype occurred a few times. The chain carries TRBV24-1 and TRBJ2-2; possibly TRBD1 for D (6 bases). Germline V gene sequence: CDR1 KGHDR, CDR2 SFDVKD. The CDR3 runs 13 residues. Trimming left V 5 bases short and J 6 bases short, with 9 bases between. CDR3 loop: CATSAWTAGELFF. CDR3 coding DNA: TGTGCCACCAGTGCTTGGACAGCCGGGGAGCTGTTTTTT.

This clonotype was seen more than once but under ten times. The chain joins TRBV7-2 to TRBJ2-3, with D perhaps assigned TRBD1 or TRBD2 (5 bases each). Germline V gene data show CDR1 as SGHTA and CDR2 as FQGNSA. Trimming removed 5 bases at V and 0 bases at J, with 12 bases between. The CDR3 loop spans 15 amino acids. CDR3 in DNA: TGTGCCAGCAGCCCCTGGGGGTCTAGCACAGATACGCAGTATTTT. Protein: CASSPWGSSTDTQYF.

The chain employs TRBV6-1 and TRBJ2-3; 11 positions match TRBD2. V was clipped by 7 bases and J by 0 bases; unmatched bases: 21. CDR1 MNHNS and CDR2 SASEGT come from the germline V gene. The CDR3 loop spans 21 amino acids. The CDR3 sequence: CASTPQEVLAGEKPSTDTQYF. The CDR3 nucleotides read TGTGCCAGCACCCCCCAAGAGGTACTAGCGGGAGAGAAACCGAGCACAGATACGCAGTATTTT.

This clonotype was seen more than once but under ten times. The rearrangement joins TRBV7-2 to TRBJ1-2, with a tentative D call TRBD1 (5 bases). Germline V gene lookup returns CDR1 SGHTA and CDR2 FQGNSA. The CDR3 sequence is 18 residues long. V dropped 2 bases and J dropped 1 base, with 20 bases sitting between them. The CDR3 bases are TGTGCCAGCAGCTTAATTATTCAGGGCCGTGGAGGTAACTATGGCTACACCTTC. This encodes CASSLIIQGRGGNYGYTF. Based on the CDR3 plus reference TRBV7-2 and TRBJ1-2, the full variable domain is GAGVSQSPSNKVTEKGKDVELRCDPISGHTALYWYRQSLGQGLEFLIYFQGNSAPDKSGLPSDRFSAERTGGSVSTLTIQRTQQEDSAVYLCASSLIIQGRGGNYGYTFGSGTRLTVV.

The table lists this clonotype with a few counts. The rearrangement links TRBV28 to TRBJ1-1; the D gene is possibly TRBD1 (5 bases). This CDR3 is built from 12 residues. The V end lost 7 bases, the J end lost 7 bases, and 13 bases lay between the germline ends. Germline-derived CDR1 and CDR2 are MDHEN and SYDVKM. The CDR3 loop reads CASTPGQGEAFF. The CDR3 nucleotides read TGTGCCAGCACCCCGGGGCAGGGTGAAGCTTTCTTT.

This clonotype was counted a few times. The genes are TRBV7-9 and TRBJ1-2; D might be TRBD1 (6 bases). Germline lookup yields CDR1 SEHNR and CDR2 FQNEAQ (reference sequence). V was clipped by 2 bases and J by 4 bases, with 8 bases between them. The length of the CDR3 is 13 residues. CDR3 region: CASSLSGAYGYTF. CDR3 DNA sequence: TGTGCCAGCAGCTTATCAGGGGCCTATGGCTACACCTTC.

This clonotype was seen just once. This chain links TRBV5-1 with TRBJ1-2; D is unresolved. With 0 bases removed from V and 2 bases from J, the gap between germline ends came to 11 bases. Germline-derived CDR1 and CDR2 are SGHRS and YFSETQ. The length of the CDR3 is 15 residues. CDR3 nucleotide sequence: TGCGCCAGCAGCTTGGAATCGGCAGTCAACTATGGCTACACCTTC. It is translated as CASSLESAVNYGYTF.

The chain combines TRBV20-1 with TRBJ1-2, with 8 positions matching TRBD1. This CDR3 region has 13 residues. V dropped 6 bases and J dropped 2; count of bases not matched to a gene: 5. Germline-derived CDR1 and CDR2 are DFQATT and SNEGSKA (reference sequence). DNA of the CDR3: TGCAGTGCCGGGCGGACAGGGAACTATGGCTACACCTTC. It is translated as CSAGRTGNYGYTF.

This clonotype was seen only a few times. The chain links TRBV12-3 or TRBV12-4 to TRBJ1-5, with TRBD1 identical over 9 bases. V was clipped by 6 bases and J by 3 bases; unmatched bases: 12. The CDR3 is 17 residues long. CDR3 in DNA: TGTGCCAGCAGGTATACCCTTGGACAGGGGATCAATCAGCCCCAGCATTTT. Its translation: CASRYTLGQGINQPQHF.

This chain connects TRBV7-9 to TRBJ2-7; 9 bases agree with TRBD1. CDR3 size: 17 residues. CDR1 and CDR2 from the germline V gene are SEHNR and FQNEAQ (reference sequence). V lost 2 bases, J lost 2 bases, and 10 bases stayed unmatched. The chain's CDR3 is CASSLLFGQGRTYEQYF. CDR3 coding DNA: TGTGCCAGCAGCTTATTATTTGGACAGGGGAGGACCTACGAGCAGTACTTC. Full variable domain (missing parts from reference TRBV7-9 and TRBJ2-7): DTGVSQNPRHKITKRGQNVTFRCDPISEHNRLYWYRQTLGQGPEFLTYFQNEAQLEKSRLLSDRFSAERPKGSFSTLEIQRTEQGDSAMYLCASSLLFGQGRTYEQYFGPGTRLTVT.

The V call is TRBV11-2, the J call TRBJ2-7; 9 nucleotides agree with TRBD1. The CDR3 sequence is 14 residues long. With 3 bases clipped from V and 5 bases from J, the junction kept 5 bases outside the gene matches. Germline values: CDR1 SGHAT, CDR2 FQNNGV. The CDR3 DNA reads TGTGCCAGCAGCTTGTACAGGGGGCCCAACGAGCAGTACTTC. Translation: CASSLYRGPNEQYF.